These T cell receptor beta chains were read from a single sample in a study of T cells in Graves' hyperthyroidism and ophthalmopathy. TCRdb recomputed calls from the multiplex PCR reads with MiXCR, one row per CDR3 protein. The sample has hundreds of thousands of distinct CDR3 sequences, 20% to 25% seen once. The sequenced sample consisted of blood. These receptor sequences come from a man under 40 with Graves' ophthalmopathy. Each CDR3 is given with its conserved first and last residue. D genes are given only for firm matches. Size is stated for part of the rows, as once, few or many counts, or as a class when the clone is expanded.

v_gene	abundance	j_gene	d_gene	CDR3aa	CDR3nt
TRBV13	.	TRBJ2-1	TRBD2	CASHGGEASYNEQFF	TGTGCCTCCCATGGGGGGGAAGCCTCCTACAATGAGCAGTTCTTC
TRBV15	.	TRBJ2-5	TRBD1	CATSRSRDRIQETQYF	TGTGCCACCAGCAGAAGTCGGGACAGAATCCAAGAGACCCAGTACTTC
TRBV4-1	.	TRBJ2-7	TRBD2	CASSLRLAGTAGVLLGYEQYF	TGCGCCAGCAGCCTACGACTAGCGGGGACGGCGGGGGTGCTCTTAGGGTACGAGCAGTACTTC
TRBV7-9	many	TRBJ2-3	.	CASSSSLAMQYF	TGTGCCAGCAGCTCCTCGCTGGCTATGCAGTATTTT
TRBV9	.	TRBJ2-1	.	CASSVGYRNNEQFF	TGTGCCAGCAGCGTAGGATATAGAAACAATGAGCAGTTCTTC
TRBV20-1	.	TRBJ1-4	.	CSARATTNEKLFF	TGCAGTGCTAGAGCTACGACTAATGAAAAACTGTTTTTT
TRBV11-3	.	TRBJ2-2	.	CASTTAVAGELFF	TGTGCCAGCACCACCGCGGTGGCCGGGGAGCTGTTTTTT
TRBV11-2	many	TRBJ2-3	TRBD2	CASSLEAGGTDTQYF	TGTGCCAGCAGCTTAGAGGCGGGGGGCACAGATACGCAGTATTTT
TRBV12-3/TRBV12-4	.	TRBJ2-1	.	CASSFDGLEQFF	TGTGCCAGCAGTTTCGATGGTCTAGAGCAGTTCTTC
TRBV11-3	.	TRBJ2-2	.	CASSQDPGVGTGELFF	TGTGCCAGCAGCCAAGATCCCGGAGTTGGCACCGGGGAGCTGTTTTTT
TRBV20-1	many	TRBJ2-7	.	CSARGLERAYEQYF	TGCAGTGCTAGAGGGCTAGAGAGGGCTTACGAGCAGTACTTC
TRBV9	few	TRBJ1-4	TRBD1	CASSPRTGVEKLFF	TGTGCCAGCAGCCCCAGGACAGGGGTTGAAAAACTGTTTTTT
TRBV6-2/TRBV6-3	few	TRBJ2-1	TRBD2	CASSSPSSGSQQFF	TGTGCCAGCAGTTCCCCAAGTAGCGGGAGCCAACAGTTCTTC
TRBV19	.	TRBJ1-5	TRBD1	CASSSRDRGFSNQPQHF	TGTGCCAGTAGCAGCCGGGACAGGGGCTTTAGCAATCAGCCCCAGCATTTT
TRBV18	many	TRBJ1-1	.	CASSPPVRTYTEAFF	TGTGCCAGCTCACCACCCGTAAGGACATACACTGAAGCTTTCTTT
TRBV2	many	TRBJ2-3	.	CASSEAYRRSTDTQYF	TGTGCCAGCAGTGAAGCCTATCGCCGAAGCACAGATACGCAGTATTTT
TRBV27	.	TRBJ2-5	.	CASSNTRGYLETQYF	TGTGCCAGCAGTAACACACGGGGCTACCTTGAGACCCAGTACTTC
TRBV19	few	TRBJ2-3	TRBD1	CASRYTGTGDADTQYF	TGTGCCAGTAGGTATACCGGGACAGGGGATGCAGATACGCAGTATTTT
TRBV19	.	TRBJ1-2	.	CASSPRGGNYGYTF	TGTGCCAGTAGTCCCCGAGGGGGTAACTATGGCTACACCTTC
TRBV20-1	few	TRBJ2-4	TRBD1	CSADRENIQYF	TGCAGTGCGGACAGGGAAAACATTCAGTACTTC
TRBV7-2	.	TRBJ1-2	.	CASSLDGGQRWGYGYTF	TGTGCCAGCAGCTTAGATGGGGGCCAGAGATGGGGCTATGGCTACACCTTC
TRBV5-1	few	TRBJ2-1	TRBD2	CASSLEFLGTSYPANNEQFF	TGCGCCAGCAGCTTGGAATTCCTCGGGACTAGCTACCCCGCGAACAATGAGCAGTTCTTC
TRBV5-1	.	TRBJ2-5	.	CASRYDGGQETQYF	TGCGCCAGCAGGTACGATGGGGGCCAAGAGACCCAGTACTTC
TRBV7-9	.	TRBJ1-1	TRBD1	CASSLVQGARTEAFF	TGTGCCAGCAGCTTAGTCCAGGGGGCGAGAACTGAAGCTTTCTTT
TRBV3-1	many	TRBJ2-5	.	CASRPYQGETQYF	TGTGCCAGCAGACCCTACCAGGGGGAGACCCAGTACTTC
TRBV12-3/TRBV12-4	few	TRBJ1-6	.	CASSFRRPASPLHF	TGTGCCAGCAGTTTTCGGCGCCCCGCTTCACCCCTCCACTTT
TRBV5-6	.	TRBJ2-4	.	CASSSRPGGLIQYF	TGTGCCAGCAGCTCCCGTCCGGGCGGGTTGATTCAGTACTTC
TRBV2	.	TRBJ1-2	TRBD1	CASSGDRGSGYTF	TGTGCCAGCAGTGGGGACAGGGGTAGTGGCTACACCTTC
TRBV30	many	TRBJ1-1	.	CAWTGGMNTEAFF	TGTGCCTGGACAGGAGGCATGAACACTGAAGCTTTCTTT
TRBV27	.	TRBJ2-1	.	CASRGSGVYNEQFF	TGTGCCAGCAGGGGTAGCGGAGTCTACAATGAGCAGTTCTTC
TRBV6-1	few	TRBJ2-2	.	CASSARQGGTGELFF	TGTGCCAGCAGTGCCCGGCAGGGGGGAACCGGGGAGCTGTTTTTT
TRBV3-1	.	TRBJ2-3	.	CASSVSLGPDTQYF	TGTGCCAGCAGCGTGAGTCTGGGACCCGATACGCAGTATTTT
TRBV5-4	few	TRBJ2-5	TRBD2	CASSLASGSQETQYF	TGTGCCAGCAGCTTGGCTAGCGGGAGCCAAGAGACCCAGTACTTC
TRBV20-1	many	TRBJ1-4	.	CSASSESNEKLFF	TGCAGTGCTAGCTCGGAATCTAATGAAAAACTGTTTTTT
TRBV2	.	TRBJ1-3	.	CASSPDISGNTIYF	TGTGCCAGCAGTCCGGACATCTCTGGAAACACCATATATTTT
TRBV7-9	few	TRBJ2-3	.	CASSFIALGSDTDTQYF	TGTGCCAGCAGCTTTATAGCCCTCGGTAGTGACACAGATACGCAGTATTTT
TRBV11-3	few	TRBJ2-2	.	CASSGEGNTGELFF	TGTGCCAGCAGCGGAGAGGGAAACACCGGGGAGCTGTTTTTT
TRBV20-1	many	TRBJ1-1	TRBD1	CSALAGTGGEAFF	TGCAGTGCATTAGCCGGGACAGGAGGTGAAGCTTTCTTT
TRBV7-6	few	TRBJ1-2	.	CASSGGGSNYGYTF	TGTGCCAGCAGCGGAGGCGGGTCTAACTATGGCTACACCTTC
TRBV5-1	.	TRBJ2-5	TRBD2	CASSLGLAGKETQYF	TGCGCCAGCAGCTTGGGACTAGCGGGAAAAGAGACCCAGTACTTC
TRBV20-1	few	TRBJ2-5	TRBD1	CSAPDRGGETQYF	TGCAGTGCTCCGGACAGGGGGGGAGAGACCCAGTACTTC
TRBV27	few	TRBJ2-1	.	CASQGLSSYNEQFF	TGTGCCAGTCAGGGACTGAGCTCCTACAATGAGCAGTTCTTC
TRBV7-9	.	TRBJ1-1	.	CASSLGPATTEAFF	TGTGCCAGCAGCTTAGGCCCGGCCACCACTGAAGCTTTCTTT
TRBV2	many	TRBJ2-1	TRBD2	CASSIGLAGYYEQFF	TGTGCCAGCAGTATAGGGTTAGCGGGATATTATGAGCAGTTCTTC
TRBV6-5	few	TRBJ2-5	TRBD1	CASSYLGTGVGETQYF	TGTGCCAGCAGTTACTTGGGGACAGGGGTAGGGGAGACCCAGTACTTC
TRBV11-2	few	TRBJ2-1	.	CASSSDWESSYNEQFF	TGTGCCAGCAGCTCTGACTGGGAAAGCTCCTACAATGAGCAGTTCTTC
TRBV20-1	many	TRBJ2-3	TRBD2	CSASRASGGTDTQYF	TGCAGTGCTAGTAGGGCTAGCGGGGGCACAGATACGCAGTATTTT
TRBV28	.	TRBJ2-1	TRBD1	CASSGPGQAYNEQFF	TGTGCCAGCAGTGGACCGGGACAGGCCTACAATGAGCAGTTCTTC
TRBV10-3	.	TRBJ2-3	.	CAISAGLGTDTQYF	TGTGCCATCAGCGCGGGACTTGGCACAGATACGCAGTATTTT
TRBV7-9	.	TRBJ2-1	.	CASSLKGQTSNEQFF	TGTGCCAGCAGCTTAAAGGGCCAAACTAGTAATGAGCAGTTCTTC
TRBV5-1	.	TRBJ2-7	.	CASSRDTNYEQYF	TGCGCCAGCAGCCGGGACACTAATTACGAGCAGTACTTC
TRBV29-1	many	TRBJ2-5	.	CSVDGGSPETQYF	TGCAGCGTTGATGGAGGGAGTCCAGAGACCCAGTACTTC
TRBV20-1	few	TRBJ2-3	.	CSAGDTQYF	TGCAGTGCGGGAGATACGCAGTATTTT
TRBV27	.	TRBJ2-5	.	CASSHHGREETQYF	TGTGCCAGCAGTCACCATGGGCGGGAAGAGACCCAGTACTTC
TRBV12-5	.	TRBJ2-2	.	CASGSTNRVRTGELFF	TGTGCTAGTGGTTCGACCAACAGGGTTCGCACCGGGGAGCTGTTTTTT